The 13 T cell receptor beta chains reported below all come from one sample, sequenced in a study of cytomegalovirus exposure and HLA in healthy donors. Researchers ran the PCR with 60 Vbeta and 13 Jbeta primers. Assay used: immunoSEQ multiplex PCR; TCRdb lists only in-frame clones, some missing. Of about 95,000 clones in the sample, around 70% were seen once. Source material: PBMCs. The receptors were gathered from a woman aged 45-60 years in good health and CMV-seropositive.

The chain carries TRBV2 and TRBJ1-2; 8 bases map to TRBD1. V gave up 1 base and J gave up 2 bases; unmatched junction bases: 3. CDR3 length: 15 amino acids. Germline V gene lookup returns CDR1 SNHLY and CDR2 FYNNEI. The DNA for the CDR3 is TGTGCCAGCAGTGAAGGCGGACAGGGCAACTATGGCTACACCTTC. Translated, it gives CASSEGGQGNYGYTF.

The chain joins TRBV11-2 to TRBJ2-3; 9 bases map to TRBD1. Germline CDR1 reads SGHAT; CDR2 reads FQNNGV. The CDR3 loop spans 15 amino acids. V shed 5 bases and J 2 bases; nucleotides not matched to a gene: 5. The CDR3 sequence is CASSTRDRVTDTQYF. The CDR3 region has the DNA TGTGCCAGCAGCACCCGGGACAGGGTCACAGATACGCAGTATTTT.

The chain carries TRBV27 and TRBJ2-1; 8 bases are shared with TRBD2. Germline lookup yields CDR1 MNHEY and CDR2 SMNVEV (reference sequence). V was clipped by 5 bases and J by 8 bases; unmatched bases: 17. CDR3 length equals 17 residues. Here the CDR3 DNA reads TGTGCCAGCAGTCCCCTAGGACTAGCCGTGGTTTGGGATGAGCAGTTCTTC. It codes for CASSPLGLAVVWDEQFF.

The chain joins TRBV7-9 to TRBJ2-7, with 8 bases fitting TRBD2. CDR1 SEHNR and CDR2 FQNEAQ come from the germline V gene (reference sequence). The J segment lost 6 bases and the V segment lost 7 bases, leaving 14 bases of the junction unmatched. The CDR3 loop spans 15 amino acids. The CDR3 spells CASTSREGNGFEQYF. Here the CDR3 DNA reads TGTGCCAGCACCTCCCGGGAGGGTAACGGTTTCGAGCAGTACTTC.

The chain uses TRBV11-1 and TRBJ2-1; 8 bases align to TRBD1. In germline, CDR1 is SGHAT, CDR2 FQDESV (reference sequence). J was trimmed by 5 bases and V by 10 bases; bases with no gene match: 10. This CDR3 is 14 amino acids long. The CDR3 loop reads CATKPGQDNNEQFF. CDR3 nucleotides: TGTGCCACCAAACCGGGACAGGACAACAATGAGCAGTTCTTC.

This rearrangement joins TRBV7-2 to TRBJ2-1; 7 nucleotides match TRBD2. V shed 5 bases, J shed 3 bases, and the junction held 7 bases outside the gene matches. Germline lookup yields CDR1 SGHTA and CDR2 FQGNSA. This CDR3 has 15 residues. The CDR3 nucleotides are TGTGCCAGCAGCCTTCTAGCGGCTCACTACAATGAGCAGTTCTTC. It yields the protein CASSLLAAHYNEQFF. Looking up the rest from reference TRBV7-2 and TRBJ2-1 gives the full variable domain: GAGVSQSPSNKVTEKGKDVELRCDPISGHTALYWYRQSLGQGLEFLIYFQGNSAPDKSGLPSDRFSAERTGGSVSTLTIQRTQQEDSAVYLCASSLLAAHYNEQFFGPGTRLTVL.

The rearrangement joins TRBV2 to TRBJ1-2; possibly TRBD1 for D (5 bases). The CDR3 is 13 amino acids. Germline lookup yields CDR1 SNHLY and CDR2 FYNNEI. Trimming left V 6 bases short and J 4 bases short, with 12 bases between. This CDR3 is CASRQVFSYGYTF. CDR3 sequence (DNA): TGTGCCAGCAGACAGGTCTTTTCCTATGGCTACACCTTC. Looking up the rest from reference TRBV2 and TRBJ1-2 gives the full variable domain: EPEVTQTPSHQVTQMGQEVILRCVPISNHLYFYWYRQILGQKVEFLVSFYNNEISEKSEIFDDQFSVERPDGSNFTLKIRSTKLEDSAMYFCASRQVFSYGYTFGSGTRLTVV.

The chain combines TRBV25-1 with TRBJ2-5; possible D gene TRBD1, 6 bases. CDR1 and CDR2 (germline): MGHDK, SYGVNS. V was shortened by 3 bases and J by 4 bases, with 15 bases between the two germline ends. There are 15 residues in the CDR3. CDR3 sequence reads: CASSDPRGTPETQYF. As DNA, the CDR3 is TGTGCCAGCAGTGACCCCAGGGGTACTCCAGAGACCCAGTACTTC.

The chain joins TRBV5-1 to TRBJ2-7; 8 bases match TRBD2. Germline lookup yields CDR1 SGHRS and CDR2 YFSETQ. V trimming: 2 bases; J trimming: 4 bases; junction bases outside the gene matches: 8. The CDR3 is 15 amino acids. Here the CDR3 reads CASSLTSGSGYEQYF. For the CDR3, the DNA is TGCGCCAGCAGCTTAACCAGCGGGAGTGGTTACGAGCAGTACTTC.

The DNA for the CDR3 is TGTGCCAGCAGCTTTGGACTAGCGGGAGATACGCAGTATTTT. As protein: CASSFGLAGDTQYF. This chain connects TRBV7-2 to TRBJ2-3, with 11 bases fitting TRBD2. The CDR3 contains 14 residues. V lost 3 bases and J lost 5; bases outside the gene matches: 1. Germline assignment: CDR1 SGHTA and CDR2 FQGNSA.

V and J are TRBV7-9 and TRBJ1-4, with TRBD1 identical over 7 bases. CDR1 and CDR2 from the germline V gene are SEHNR and FQNEAQ (reference sequence). The CDR3 runs to 14 residues. V shed 5 bases, J shed 6 bases, and the junction held 6 bases outside the gene matches. The chain's CDR3 is CASSNEGAYEKLFF. In DNA, the CDR3 is TGTGCCAGCAGCAATGAGGGGGCCTATGAAAAACTGTTTTTT.

This chain joins TRBV5-1 and TRBJ2-1; maybe TRBD1 (5 bases). This CDR3 spans 11 amino acids. CDR1 is SGHRS, CDR2 YFSETQ, per germline. Trimming shortened V by 5 bases and J by 9 bases, and 9 bases separated the two germline ends. The CDR3 loop is CASRGQGEQFF. The CDR3 DNA reads as TGCGCCAGCAGGGGGCAAGGTGAGCAGTTCTTC.

The CDR3 sequence: CASSFPSGRASDTQYF. CDR3 sequence (DNA): TGTGCCAGCAGCTTTCCCAGCGGGAGGGCCAGCGATACGCAGTATTTT. The V gene is TRBV5-6, the J gene TRBJ2-3; 10 bases agree with TRBD2. The CDR3 covers 16 residues. Per germline, CDR1 SGHDT and CDR2 YYEEEE. V was clipped by 2 bases and J by 6 bases; unmatched bases: 9. The full variable domain, with the rest looked up from reference TRBV5-6 and TRBJ2-3, is DAGVTQSPTHLIKTRGQQVTLRCSPKSGHDTVSWYQQALGQGPQFIFQYYEEEERQRGNFPDRFSGHQFPNYSSELNVNALLLGDSALYLCASSFPSGRASDTQYFGPGTRLTVL.